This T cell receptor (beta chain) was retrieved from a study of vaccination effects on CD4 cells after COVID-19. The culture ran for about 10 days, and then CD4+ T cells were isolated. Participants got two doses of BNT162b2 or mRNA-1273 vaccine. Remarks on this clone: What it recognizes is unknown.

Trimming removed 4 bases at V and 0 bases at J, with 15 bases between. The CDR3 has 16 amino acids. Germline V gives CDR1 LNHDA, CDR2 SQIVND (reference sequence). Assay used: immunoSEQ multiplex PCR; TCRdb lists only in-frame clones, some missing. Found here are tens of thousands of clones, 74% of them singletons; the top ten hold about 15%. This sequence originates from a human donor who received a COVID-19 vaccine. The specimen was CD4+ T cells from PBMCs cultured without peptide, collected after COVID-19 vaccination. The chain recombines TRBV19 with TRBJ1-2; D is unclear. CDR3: CASSRVTESSNYGYTF. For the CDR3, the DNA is TGTGCCAGTAGTAGAGTTACGGAGAGTTCTAACTATGGCTACACCTTC.